The source of this TCR beta chain is a study of blood T cell repertoires in COVID-19. Study-wide context: Specimens from acute and convalescent COVID-19 originated in the United States, Italy and Spain. The analysed material was cDNA or gDNA that came from T cells, B-cell-depleted T cells, or PBMCs.

Authors' processing steps: Counts of nucleated cells, estimated from reference gene primer amplification, were obtained. TCRdb's copy holds only in-frame clones and misses some; the assay was immunoSEQ multiplex PCR. Clone size and V and J calls were adopted from that table, with D and trimming inferred from the DNA. The sample yields 30,000 to 40,000 clones, approximately 80% seen once. V trimming: 3 bases; J trimming: 2 bases; junction bases outside the gene matches: 12. Germline V gene data show CDR1 as SGHTA and CDR2 as FQGNSA. This CDR3 is 18 amino acids long. The TCR was taken from an elderly man with acute or convalescent COVID-19. The rearrangement joins TRBV7-2 to TRBJ2-5; 10 positions agree with TRBD2. The sample consisted of peripheral blood. CDR3 coding DNA: TGTGCCAGCAGCTTCGGGGGCTGGGGACTAGCGTTTCAAGAGACCCAGTACTTC. Translated: CASSFGGWGLAFQETQYF.